The T cell receptor (beta chain) described here comes from a study of spatial heterogeneity in lung cancer. CDR1 and CDR2 (germline): DFQATT, SNEGSKA (reference sequence). Trimming stripped 2 bases from V and 8 bases from J, with 12 bases between. The CDR3 is 13 residues long. In the library, each TCR cDNA molecule bore its own unique molecular identifier. One entry per CDR3 protein results from TCRdb running MiXCR on the 5' RACE reads. The sample contains 55,000 to 70,000 distinct CDR3 sequences, roughly 6.4% of which appear only once. Regarding time point: sample taken at primary tumor resection. The chain links TRBV20-1 to TRBJ1-4, with D possibly being TRBD1 (5 bases). This receptor was taken from a female donor with early-stage non-small cell lung cancer. Sequences were derived from PBMCs, sampled at surgery. CDR3 amino acids: CSARPGQEEKLFF. In DNA form, the CDR3 reads TGCAGTGCTAGACCAGGGCAGGAGGAAAAACTGTTTTTT.